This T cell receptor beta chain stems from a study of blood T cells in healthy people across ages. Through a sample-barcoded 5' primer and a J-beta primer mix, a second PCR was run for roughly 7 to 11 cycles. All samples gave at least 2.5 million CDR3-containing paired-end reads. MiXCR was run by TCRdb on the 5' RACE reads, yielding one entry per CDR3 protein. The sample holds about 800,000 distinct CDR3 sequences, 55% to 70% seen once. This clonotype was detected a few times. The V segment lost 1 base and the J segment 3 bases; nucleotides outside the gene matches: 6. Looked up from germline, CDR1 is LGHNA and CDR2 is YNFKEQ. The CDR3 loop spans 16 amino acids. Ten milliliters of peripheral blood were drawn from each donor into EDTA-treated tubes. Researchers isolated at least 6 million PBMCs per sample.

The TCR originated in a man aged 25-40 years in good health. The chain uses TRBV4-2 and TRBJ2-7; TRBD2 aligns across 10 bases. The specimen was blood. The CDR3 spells CASSQAFASGGYEQYF. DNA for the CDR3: TGTGCCAGCAGCCAAGCTTTCGCTAGCGGGGGCTACGAGCAGTACTTC.